This TCR beta chain stems from a study of response to subunit inactivated influenza vaccine (dated by TCRdb to the late 2010s). Regarding the research as a whole: Deep quantitative profiling of the T cell receptor repertoire was used in the study to follow responses to a trivalent subunit inactivated influenza vaccine. Results and caveats for the whole study, not just this receptor: According to the authors, only a limited number of new T cells may be recruited by each seasonal influenza vaccination.

Libraries were made using RT-PCR. The instrument was an Illumina HiSeq 2500. TCRdb trimmed the raw reads at Q25, called clones with MiXCR and kept productive beta chains. Rows are unified per CDR3 protein, each entry keeping the most common DNA and genes. This sample is represented by hundreds of thousands of distinct CDR3 sequences; 11% to 15% of them were singletons. The ten largest account for around 7% of the sample. Comment on this clonotype: The target of this receptor is not known. Base qualities are not provided; no much larger clone lies one nucleotide away.

The sequencing used PBMCs from blood, collected 14 to 15 days before vaccination. The source of this sequence is a man aged 50-59 years who received an inactivated influenza vaccine. Donor details come from another sample of the same person, matched by shared clones.

The CDR3 region has the sequence CASNIGRGETQYF. In nucleotides, the sequence is TGTGCCAGCAATATTGGCAGGGGTGAGACCCAGTACTTC. The sequence joins TRBV2 to TRBJ2-5; 6 matching bases give a weak D call of TRBD1. The junction carries 14 bases between V and J, which are trimmed by 7 bases and 5 bases respectively. The CDR3 covers 13 residues, taking in both the cysteine and the phenylalanine. The entry retains the CDR3 DNA only, 39 bases that are in frame from base 1. From the germline V gene, CDR1 is SNHLY and CDR2 is FYNNEI.